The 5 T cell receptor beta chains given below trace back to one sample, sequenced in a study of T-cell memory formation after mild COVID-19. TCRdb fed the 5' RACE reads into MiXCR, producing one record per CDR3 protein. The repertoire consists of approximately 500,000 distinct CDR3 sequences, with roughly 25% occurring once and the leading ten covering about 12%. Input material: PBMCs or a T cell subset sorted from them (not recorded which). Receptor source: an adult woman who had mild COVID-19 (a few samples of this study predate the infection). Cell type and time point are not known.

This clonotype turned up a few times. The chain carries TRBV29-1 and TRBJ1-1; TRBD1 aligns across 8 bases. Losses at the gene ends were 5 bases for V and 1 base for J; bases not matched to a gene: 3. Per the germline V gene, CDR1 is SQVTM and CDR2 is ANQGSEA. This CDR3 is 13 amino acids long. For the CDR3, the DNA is TGCAGCGTTCTGACAGGGGCGAACACTGAAGCTTTCTTT. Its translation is CSVLTGANTEAFF. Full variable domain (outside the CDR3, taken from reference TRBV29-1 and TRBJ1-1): SAVISQKPSRDICQRGTSLTIQCQVDSQVTMMFWYRQQPGQSLTLIATANQGSEATYESGFVIDKFPISRPNLTFSTLTVSNMSPEDSSIYLCSVLTGANTEAFFGQGTRLTVV.

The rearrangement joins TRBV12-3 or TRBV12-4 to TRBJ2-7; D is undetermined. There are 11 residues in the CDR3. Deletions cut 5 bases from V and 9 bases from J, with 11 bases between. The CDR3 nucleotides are TGTGCCAGCAGTCCCTCACCCCTGCAGTACTTC. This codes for CASSPSPLQYF.

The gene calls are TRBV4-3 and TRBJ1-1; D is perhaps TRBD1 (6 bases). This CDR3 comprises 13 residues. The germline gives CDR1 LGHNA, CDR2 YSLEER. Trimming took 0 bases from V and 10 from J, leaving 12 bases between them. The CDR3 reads CASSQERVRGAFF. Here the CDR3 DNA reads TGCGCCAGCAGCCAAGAGCGGGTCAGGGGAGCTTTCTTT.

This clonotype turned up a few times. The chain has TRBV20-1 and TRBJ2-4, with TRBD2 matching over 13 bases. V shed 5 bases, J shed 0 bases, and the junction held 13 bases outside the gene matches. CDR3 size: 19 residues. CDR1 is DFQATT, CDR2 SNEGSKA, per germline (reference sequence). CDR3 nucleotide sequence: TGCAGTGCTCGCGATACGGGACTAGCGGGACCTACAGCCAAAAACATTCAGTACTTC. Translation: CSARDTGLAGPTAKNIQYF.

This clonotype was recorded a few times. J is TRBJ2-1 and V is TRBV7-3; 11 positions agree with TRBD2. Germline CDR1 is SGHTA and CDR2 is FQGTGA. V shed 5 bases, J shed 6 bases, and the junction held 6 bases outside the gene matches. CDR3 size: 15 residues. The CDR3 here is CASSISGRAFNEQFF. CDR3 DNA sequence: TGTGCCAGCAGCATTAGCGGGAGGGCCTTCAATGAGCAGTTCTTC.